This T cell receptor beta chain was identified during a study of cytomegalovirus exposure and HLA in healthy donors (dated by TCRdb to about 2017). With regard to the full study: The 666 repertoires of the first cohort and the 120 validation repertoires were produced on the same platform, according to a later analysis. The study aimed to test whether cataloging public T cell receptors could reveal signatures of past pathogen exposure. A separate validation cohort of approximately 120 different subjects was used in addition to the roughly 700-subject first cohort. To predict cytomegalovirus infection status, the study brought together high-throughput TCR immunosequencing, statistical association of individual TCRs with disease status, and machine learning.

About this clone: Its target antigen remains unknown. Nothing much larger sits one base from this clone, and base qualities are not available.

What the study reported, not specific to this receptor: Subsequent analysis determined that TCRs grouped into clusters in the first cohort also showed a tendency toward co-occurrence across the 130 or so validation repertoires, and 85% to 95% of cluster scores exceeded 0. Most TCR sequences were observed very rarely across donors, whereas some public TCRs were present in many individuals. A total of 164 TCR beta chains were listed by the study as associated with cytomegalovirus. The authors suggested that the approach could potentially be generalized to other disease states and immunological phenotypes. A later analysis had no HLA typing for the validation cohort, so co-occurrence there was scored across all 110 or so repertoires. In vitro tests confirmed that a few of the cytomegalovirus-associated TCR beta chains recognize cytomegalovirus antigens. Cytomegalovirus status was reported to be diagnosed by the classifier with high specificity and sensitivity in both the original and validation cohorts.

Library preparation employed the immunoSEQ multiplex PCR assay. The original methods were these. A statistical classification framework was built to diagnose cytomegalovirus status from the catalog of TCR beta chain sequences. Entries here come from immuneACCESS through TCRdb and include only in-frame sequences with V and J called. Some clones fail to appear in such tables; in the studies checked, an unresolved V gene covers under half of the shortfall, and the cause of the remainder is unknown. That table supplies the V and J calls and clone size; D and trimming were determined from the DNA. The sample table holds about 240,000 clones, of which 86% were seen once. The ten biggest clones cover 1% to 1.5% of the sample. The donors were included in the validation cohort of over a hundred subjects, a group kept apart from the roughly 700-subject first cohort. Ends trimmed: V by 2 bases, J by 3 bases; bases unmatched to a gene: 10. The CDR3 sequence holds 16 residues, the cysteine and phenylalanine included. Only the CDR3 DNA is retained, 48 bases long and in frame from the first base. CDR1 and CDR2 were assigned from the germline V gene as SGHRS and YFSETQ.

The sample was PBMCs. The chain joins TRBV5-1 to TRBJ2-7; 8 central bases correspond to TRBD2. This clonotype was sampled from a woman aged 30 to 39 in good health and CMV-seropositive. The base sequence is TGCGCCAGCAGCTTTTTAAGCGGGGGCGGCGTCTACGAGCAGTACTTC. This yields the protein CASSFLSGGGVYEQYF.